The following is a T cell receptor beta chain sequence with its context. Using immunoSEQ multiplex PCR, the repertoire was profiled, and TCRdb retains in-frame clones only, with some absent. The sample consists of 660,000 or so clones, 95% to 97% of them appearing once. These data belong to a study of shared clonotypes between healthy human individuals. Naive CD8 cells, CD45RO-negative and positively selected for CCR7, excluded terminally differentiated effector memory CD45RA+ cells. The CDR3 is 16 residues long. Germline V gene data show CDR1 as WSHSY and CDR2 as SAAADI. Trimming took off 0 bases at V and 2 bases at J, with 14 bases between the two ends.

The receptor comes from a woman aged 30 to 39 in good health. The source material was naive CD8+ T cells sorted from blood. The rearrangement uses TRBV10-2 and TRBJ2-7, with D maybe TRBD2 (5 bases). CDR3 region: CASSESTPSGTYEQYF. The CDR3 nucleotides are TGCGCCAGCAGTGAGTCGACCCCCAGCGGAACCTACGAGCAGTACTTC.